Shown below are 27 T cell receptor beta chains from a single sample sequenced in a study of control samples from healthy donors and cancer patients. Assay used: immunoSEQ multiplex PCR; TCRdb lists only in-frame clones, some missing. The profile covers 350,000 to 450,000 clones, with around 90% appearing a single time and around 6.4% taken by the ten largest. Sequencing input: PBMCs. Receptor source: a middle-aged man with head and neck cancer.

V is TRBV19 and J is TRBJ2-7, with 7 bases that match TRBD2. Germline V gene sequence: CDR1 LNHDA, CDR2 SQIVND (reference sequence). J was trimmed by 2 bases and V by 5 bases; bases with no gene match: 12. This CDR3 is built from 16 residues. The CDR3 DNA follows: TGTGCCAGTAGTCCTAGAGTCCAGCGGGGCCCCTACGAGCAGTACTTC. Translated: CASSPRVQRGPYEQYF.

The chain links TRBV6-6 to TRBJ2-3, with D hard to call. The CDR3 runs to 16 residues. The V end was cut by 2 bases, the J end by 0 bases, with 12 bases between. Per the germline V gene, CDR1 is MNHNY and CDR2 is SVGAGI (reference sequence). The CDR3 DNA sequence: TGTGCCAGCAGTTACCTCCCCCGGCCTAGCACAGATACGCAGTATTTT. Its translation is CASSYLPRPSTDTQYF.

V is TRBV15 and J is TRBJ2-5, with 7 positions matching TRBD2. The CDR3 is made up of 16 amino acids. The junction had 7 bases not matched to a gene; V was cut back by 1 base and J by 2 bases. CDR1 is LNHNV and CDR2 is YYDKDF in the germline V gene (reference sequence). The CDR3 DNA follows: TGTGCCACCAGCAGAGGGTTGGCTAGCGGTCAAGAGACCCAGTACTTC. Its translation: CATSRGLASGQETQYF.

CDR3: CASSGGQGWDQPQHF. DNA for the CDR3: TGTGCCAGCAGTGGGGGACAGGGATGGGATCAGCCCCAGCATTTT. The chain carries TRBV28 and TRBJ1-5, with 9 bases aligning to TRBD1. The CDR3 runs to 15 residues. The germline gives CDR1 MDHEN, CDR2 SYDVKM. Trimming cost V 5 bases and J 5 bases; bases outside gene matches: 7.

The chain is built from TRBV27 and TRBJ2-2; weak D call: TRBD1 (5 bases). Trimming took off 3 bases at V and 5 bases at J, with 13 bases between the two ends. In germline, CDR1 is MNHEY, CDR2 SMNVEV (reference sequence). CDR3 length equals 15 residues. Here the CDR3 DNA reads TGTGCCAGCAGTTTTGACAGCGCAAGGACCGGGGAGCTGTTTTTT. Encoded protein: CASSFDSARTGELFF.

V gene TRBV5-6 combines with J gene TRBJ1-1, with TRBD1 as a possible D gene (5 bases). This CDR3 is 17 amino acids long. Trimming pared 1 base from V and 0 bases from J, leaving 16 bases between. Germline CDR1 SGHDT, CDR2 YYEEEE. The CDR3 region is CASSLSLRGSMNTEAFF. The CDR3 coding sequence is TGTGCCAGCAGCTTGAGTCTTCGGGGCTCCATGAACACTGAAGCTTTCTTT. Using reference TRBV5-6 and TRBJ1-1 for the parts outside the CDR3, the full variable domain is DAGVTQSPTHLIKTRGQQVTLRCSPKSGHDTVSWYQQALGQGPQFIFQYYEEEERQRGNFPDRFSGHQFPNYSSELNVNALLLGDSALYLCASSLSLRGSMNTEAFFGQGTRLTVV.

V gene TRBV6-5 combines with J gene TRBJ2-1, with TRBD2 matching 9 bases. After removal of 0 bases from V and 2 bases from J, the junction contained 2 bases not matched to a gene. The germline V gene encodes CDR1 MNHEY and CDR2 SVGAGI. CDR3 length: 16 residues. CDR3 region: CASSYSPSGTYNEQFF. CDR3 in DNA: TGTGCCAGCAGTTACTCGCCTAGCGGGACCTACAATGAGCAGTTCTTC.

CDR3 nucleotide sequence: TGCGCCAGCAGCCAAGATCGGATCCCCACCCCTGAAGCTTTCTTT. Its protein is CASSQDRIPTPEAFF. V gene TRBV4-1 combines with J gene TRBJ1-1; D gene unclear. There are 15 residues in the CDR3. V shed 0 bases and J shed 6 bases, with 14 bases lying between them. Per germline, CDR1 MGHRA and CDR2 YSYEKL.

This chain connects TRBV19 to TRBJ2-1, with 7 bases fitting TRBD1. The germline V gene encodes CDR1 LNHDA and CDR2 SQIVND (reference sequence). The CDR3 contains 14 residues. V shed 2 bases and J 7 bases; nucleotides not matched to a gene: 5. The CDR3 sequence is CASSIRPGGNEQFF. CDR3 in DNA: TGTGCCAGTAGTATACGGCCAGGGGGTAATGAGCAGTTCTTC.

The rearrangement links TRBV6-1 to TRBJ2-7; D perhaps matches TRBD1 (7 bases). Trimming cost V 2 bases and J 5 bases, with 13 bases left between them. Germline CDR1 reads MNHNS; CDR2 reads SASEGT. The CDR3 loop spans 14 amino acids. The CDR3 DNA reads TGTGCCAGCAGTGAAATAGGAGGGGGCAACGAGCAGTACTTC. Translated: CASSEIGGGNEQYF.

The chain uses TRBV6-5 and TRBJ1-1; D ambiguous. Trimming stripped 2 bases from V and 4 bases from J, with 11 bases between. Germline V gene sequence: CDR1 MNHEY, CDR2 SVGAGI. The CDR3 has 14 amino acids. The CDR3 DNA sequence: TGTGCCAGCAGTTACAGGAGGGAGAGCACTGAAGCTTTCTTT. As protein: CASSYRRESTEAFF.

The chain joins TRBV7-3 to TRBJ2-1, with a possible D match to TRBD1 (5 bases). The CDR3 totals 16 residues. Germline lookup yields CDR1 SGHTA and CDR2 FQGTGA. The germline V and J ends were trimmed by 5 bases and 4 bases, with 18 bases remaining between them. This CDR3 is CASSASPSNRYNEQFF. The CDR3 DNA is TGTGCCAGCAGCGCCTCCCCTTCCAACAGGTACAATGAGCAGTTCTTC.

The V and J genes are TRBV29-1 and TRBJ2-1; TRBD1 aligns across 7 bases. V trimming: 4 bases; J trimming: 0 bases; junction bases outside the gene matches: 6. The V gene's germline CDR1 is SQVTM and CDR2 ANQGSEA. This CDR3 region has 15 residues. CDR3: CSVGGGSPSYNEQFF. CDR3 DNA: TGCAGCGTTGGAGGGGGCTCCCCCTCCTACAATGAGCAGTTCTTC.

The chain is built from TRBV30 and TRBJ1-1; D is ambiguous. Germline values: CDR1 GTSNPN, CDR2 SVGIG (reference sequence). The CDR3 has 13 amino acids. V was clipped by 1 base and J by 4 bases, with 10 bases between them. CDR3 loop: CAWSGWTFTEAFF. Written as DNA, the CDR3 is TGTGCCTGGAGTGGGTGGACTTTCACTGAAGCTTTCTTT.

V gene TRBV7-9 combines with J gene TRBJ1-4, with TRBD1 matching 9 bases. CDR1 is SEHNR, CDR2 FQNEAQ, per germline (reference sequence). Trimming cost V 3 bases and J 8 bases; bases outside gene matches: 7. The CDR3 loop spans 15 amino acids. The CDR3 nucleotides read TGTGCCAGCAGCTTGGGGGACAGGGAAGTGGAAAAACTGTTTTTT. Encoded protein: CASSLGDREVEKLFF.

J is TRBJ1-1 and V is TRBV10-3; tentatively, D is TRBD1 (6 bases). CDR3 length: 13 residues. From germline, CDR1 is ENHRY and CDR2 SYGVKD. V lost 9 bases and J lost 1, with 12 bases in between. CDR3 DNA: TGTGCCATTTCGCCGGGGGCGAACACTGAAGCTTTCTTT. Protein sequence: CAISPGANTEAFF.

There are a few counts of this clone. The chain carries TRBV9 and TRBJ2-7; no firm D call. V lost 0 bases and J 0 bases, leaving 10 bases between the germline ends. This CDR3 is built from 15 residues. From germline, CDR1 is SGDLS and CDR2 YYNGEE. CDR3 nucleotides: TGTGCCAGCAGCGTAGGCGTCGGGTACTCCTACGAGCAGTACTTC. This gives the protein CASSVGVGYSYEQYF. The full variable domain, its missing parts supplied by reference TRBV9 and TRBJ2-7, is DSGVTQTPKHLITATGQRVTLRCSPRSGDLSVYWYQQSLDQGLQFLIQYYNGEERAKGNILERFSAQQFPDLHSELNLSSLELGDSALYFCASSVGVGYSYEQYFGPGTRLTVT.

The genes are TRBV29-1 and TRBJ1-4, with unresolved D. Germline CDR1 and CDR2: SQVTM and ANQGSEA. The CDR3 consists of 13 residues. Trimming cost V 2 bases and J 2 bases, with 6 bases left between them. The CDR3 loop reads CSVETQTNEKLFF. In nucleotides, the CDR3 is TGCAGCGTTGAAACCCAGACTAATGAAAAACTGTTTTTT.

V usage is TRBV7-9 and J usage is TRBJ2-1, with no clear D. Trimming took off 5 bases at V and 6 bases at J, with 20 bases between the two ends. The CDR3 extends over 16 amino acids. Germline CDR1 SEHNR, CDR2 FQNEAQ (reference sequence). In DNA form, the CDR3 reads TGTGCCAGCAGCCCTATAGGGCAGAGCGCTGGCAATGAGCAGTTCTTC. Protein: CASSPIGQSAGNEQFF.

The table lists this clone with many counts. The rearrangement links TRBV28 to TRBJ1-6; 9 bases are shared with TRBD1. Germline loops: CDR1 MDHEN, CDR2 SYDVKM. The CDR3 spans 15 residues. V shed 3 bases, J shed 7 bases, and the junction held 4 bases outside the gene matches. The CDR3: CASSFGDRENSPLHF. In DNA, the CDR3 is TGTGCCAGCAGTTTTGGGGACAGGGAGAATTCACCCCTCCACTTT. The full variable domain, in which reference TRBV28 and TRBJ1-6 provide the parts outside the CDR3, is DVKVTQSSRYLVKRTGEKVFLECVQDMDHENMFWYRQDPGLGLRLIYFSYDVKMKEKGDIPEGYSVSREKKERFSLILESASTNQTSMYLCASSFGDRENSPLHFGNGTRLTVT.

The rearrangement links TRBV9 to TRBJ2-7; maybe TRBD1 (8 bases). Germline V lookup: CDR1 SGDLS, CDR2 YYNGEE. Deletions cut 1 base from V and 3 bases from J, with 17 bases between. The CDR3 loop spans 16 amino acids. CDR3 sequence: CASSVSGDRTVYEQYF. The CDR3 coding sequence is TGTGCCAGCAGCGTAAGCGGGGACAGGACGGTCTACGAGCAGTACTTC.

This chain uses TRBV19 with TRBJ2-7; D is ambiguous. The CDR3 has 14 amino acids. The ends were cut back, 2 bases at V and 5 bases at J, with 13 bases in the middle. Germline V gene sequence: CDR1 LNHDA, CDR2 SQIVND (reference sequence). CDR3 residues: CASSISGQQNEQYF. DNA of the CDR3: TGTGCCAGTAGTATATCCGGCCAGCAAAACGAGCAGTACTTC.

The V call is TRBV9, the J call TRBJ1-5; TRBD1 is a possible D gene (6 bases). V was clipped by 1 base and J by 6 bases, with 11 bases between them. CDR1 SGDLS and CDR2 YYNGEE come from the germline V gene. The CDR3 is 14 residues long. The CDR3 DNA is TGTGCCAGCAGCGTATCTTGGGGGGCTCAGCCCCAGCATTTT. Protein sequence: CASSVSWGAQPQHF. The full variable domain, rest sourced from reference TRBV9 and TRBJ1-5, is DSGVTQTPKHLITATGQRVTLRCSPRSGDLSVYWYQQSLDQGLQFLIQYYNGEERAKGNILERFSAQQFPDLHSELNLSSLELGDSALYFCASSVSWGAQPQHFGDGTRLSIL.

The chain carries TRBV5-6 and TRBJ1-4; TRBD1 aligns across 9 bases. CDR1 and CDR2 from the germline V gene are SGHDT and YYEEEE. The CDR3 is made up of 17 amino acids. V lost 2 bases to trimming and J lost 7 bases; unmatched junction nucleotides: 12. This chain's CDR3 is CASSFTAGTGRAEKLFF. CDR3 bases: TGTGCCAGCAGCTTTACGGCCGGGACAGGGAGAGCTGAAAAACTGTTTTTT.

The V call is TRBV28, the J call TRBJ1-2, with D perhaps matching TRBD1 (6 bases). V lost 6 bases and J lost 7, with 15 bases in between. From germline, CDR1 is MDHEN and CDR2 SYDVKM. The CDR3 spans 13 residues. The CDR3 here is CASSLGQSRGYTF. CDR3 bases: TGTGCCAGCAGCCTAGGACAGTCTCGTGGCTACACCTTC.

The gene calls are TRBV5-1 and TRBJ2-6; D is unclear. The CDR3 spans 15 residues. CDR1 and CDR2 from the germline V gene are SGHRS and YFSETQ. Between the trimmed V and J ends, which lost 5 bases and 0 bases, there was a span of 9 bases. In DNA form, the CDR3 reads TGCGCCAGCAGGAGCGTGGGCTCTGGGGCCAACGTCCTGACTTTC. The encoded protein is CASRSVGSGANVLTF.

V usage is TRBV5-1 and J usage is TRBJ2-5, with TRBD1 identical over 12 bases. CDR3 length: 15 residues. The ends lost 5 bases at V and 4 bases at J; junction bases unmatched: 6. Germline CDR1 reads SGHRS; CDR2 reads YFSETQ. In DNA, the CDR3 is TGCGCCAGCAGATCCGGGACAGGGGGCGGAGAGACCCAGTACTTC. This sequence encodes CASRSGTGGGETQYF.